This entry describes one TCR beta chain. Its specificity is not known. These data belong to a study of cytotoxic CD8 clonotypes in ibrutinib-treated CLL. About the study: Overall, roughly 25 responses were partial and 2 complete; following median roughly 70 months, approximately 15 patients stayed remitted and some 12 progressed. Whole-study findings and limits: Among the clonotypes, public ones were uncommon and contracted or held stable on treatment. At ibrutinib response, clonality increased, and at progression it declined back toward baseline.

Target depth was 1 in 200,000 to 1 in 1 million T cells, about 10x per clonotype. TCRdb's copy holds only in-frame clones and misses some; the assay was immunoSEQ multiplex PCR. The profile shows some 61,000 clones, approximately 70% of them singletons. V gave up 0 bases and J gave up 3 bases; unmatched junction bases: 4. Germline loops: CDR1 SGHDT, CDR2 YYEEEE. The CDR3 contains 15 residues. This chain joins TRBV5-6 and TRBJ2-3, with 7 bases matching TRBD1. This sample comprised PBMCs, obtained after 12 months of ibrutinib treatment. The clonotype originates from a human donor with chronic lymphocytic leukemia. CDR3 loop: CASSLVGGGTDTQYF. CDR3 DNA sequence: TGTGCCAGCAGCTTGGTAGGGGGCGGGACAGATACGCAGTATTTT.